This T cell receptor beta chain was identified during a study of CD8+CD57+ T cells in acquired aplastic anemia. Genomic DNA templated the TCR beta VDJ and CDR3 profiling. Each CDR3 protein gets one entry after TCRdb re-called the reads with MiXCR. The sample comprises some 170,000 distinct CDR3 sequences, 45% to 55% of which are singletons, and roughly 1.2% rests with the top ten. This clonotype was counted ten times or more. Germline CDR1 reads ENHRY; CDR2 reads SYGVKD. The ends were cut back, 5 bases at V and 12 bases at J, with 16 bases in the middle. CDR3 length: 13 residues. Individuals selected for sequencing had exhibited CD8+CD57+ cell expansion on flow cytometry.

The clonotype originates from a human donor with aplastic anemia. Input material: sorted CD4+, CD8+, or CD8+CD57+ T cells (not recorded which) from PBMCs. The chain has TRBV10-3 and TRBJ1-4; possibly TRBD1 for D (5 bases). The CDR3 loop reads CAISPGPGAELFF. The CDR3 nucleotides read TGTGCCATCAGTCCGGGCCCCGGGGCGGAACTGTTTTTT.